The 23 T cell receptor beta chains in this list originate from one sample, sequenced in a study of T cell clones after liver transplantation (dated by TCRdb to between 2017 and 2020). Libraries came from the immunoSEQ multiplex PCR assay. TCRdb provides this immuneACCESS table in a form limited to in-frame rearrangements. Some clones are lacking; in checked studies, under half of them reflect an unresolved V gene, and why the rest are absent is not known. Across this sample there are over 90,000 clones, with approximately 79% seen only once. Approximately 3% of the sample is in the top ten clones. This specimen was CD4+ T cells from blood, taken approximately 43 months after liver transplant. The receptors here all came from a human patient who received a liver transplant. Following a transplant, some T lymphocytes may have been derived from the graft donor.

This chain links TRBV7-2 with TRBJ2-7; D possibly corresponds to TRBD2 (6 bases). There are 15 residues in the CDR3. Per the germline V gene, CDR1 is SGHTA and CDR2 is FQGNSA. V was pared by 2 bases and J by 3 bases, with 14 bases between. The CDR3 here is CASSLTGLGGYEQYF. The CDR3 DNA reads TGTGCCAGCAGCTTAACTGGGCTCGGGGGCTACGAGCAGTACTTC.

This rearrangement joins TRBV5-8 to TRBJ1-2; 8 bases are shared with TRBD1. The CDR3 is 14 amino acids. The V gene end was trimmed by 5 bases and the J gene end by 10 bases; junction bases not matched to a gene: 13. Germline CDR1 is SGHTS and CDR2 is YDEGEE. This chain's CDR3 is CASRLPRTGKDYTF. Written as DNA, the CDR3 is TGTGCCAGCAGACTCCCCCGGACAGGGAAGGACTACACCTTC.

The chain links TRBV7-9 to TRBJ1-1; D may be TRBD1 (5 bases). The CDR3 covers 15 residues. V lost 6 bases and J lost 5, with 19 bases in between. The germline CDR1 and CDR2 sequences are SEHNR and FQNEAQ (reference sequence). The CDR3 DNA sequence: TGTGCCAGCAGTTCTCCGGGACGCCTTGGGACTGAAGCTTTCTTT. Its protein is CASSSPGRLGTEAFF.

This clone turned up a few times. The chain has TRBV5-5 and TRBJ2-4; tentatively, D is TRBD1 (5 bases). The V end was cut by 0 bases, the J end by 5 bases, with 9 bases between. The CDR3 totals 14 residues. CDR1 is SGHKS and CDR2 is YYEKEE in the germline V gene (reference sequence). CDR3 DNA: TGTGCCAGCAGCTTGGAAGGGGCTCAAAACATTCAGTACTTC. Its protein product is CASSLEGAQNIQYF.

The chain uses TRBV6-5 and TRBJ1-2, with D possibly being TRBD1 (6 bases). Germline V gene sequence: CDR1 MNHEY, CDR2 SVGAGI. V was trimmed by 2 bases and J by 0 bases, leaving 7 bases between them. CDR3 length: 14 amino acids. In DNA, the CDR3 is TGTGCCAGCAGTTACAAGGGGGCTAACTATGGCTACACCTTC. This encodes CASSYKGANYGYTF.

This chain links TRBV10-3 with TRBJ1-1; D is perhaps TRBD1 (5 bases). Trimming stripped 6 bases from V and 1 base from J, with 6 bases between. Germline-derived CDR1 and CDR2 are ENHRY and SYGVKD. The CDR3 has 12 residues. The CDR3: CAISGQNTEAFF. The DNA for the CDR3 is TGTGCCATCAGCGGACAGAACACTGAAGCTTTCTTT.

This chain links TRBV30 with TRBJ2-1; D is ambiguous. Trimming left V 0 bases short and J 7 bases short, with 4 bases between. The CDR3 has 11 amino acids. Looked up from germline, CDR1 is GTSNPN and CDR2 is SVGIG (reference sequence). The CDR3 DNA is TGTGCCTGGAGTGTACGAAATGAGCAGTTCTTC. Its translation: CAWSVRNEQFF. Combining the CDR3 with reference TRBV30 and TRBJ2-1 gives the whole variable domain SQTIHQWPATLVQPVGSPLSLECTVEGTSNPNLYWYRQAAGRGLQLLFYSVGIGQISSEVPQNLSASRPQDRQFILSSKKLLLSDSGFYLCAWSVRNEQFFGPGTRLTVL.

This clone was counted only a few times. This rearrangement joins TRBV7-9 to TRBJ1-2, with D possibly TRBD1 on 5 matching bases. Germline V lookup: CDR1 SEHNR, CDR2 FQNEAQ (reference sequence). V lost 3 bases, J lost 5 bases, and 7 bases lay in between. The CDR3 spans 12 residues. CDR3 nucleotide sequence: TGTGCCAGCAGCTTCGACAGTTATGGCTACACCTTC. Protein sequence: CASSFDSYGYTF.

The chain employs TRBV27 and TRBJ2-3; D might be TRBD2 (5 bases). Germline CDR1 is MNHEY and CDR2 is SMNVEV (reference sequence). Trimming removed 3 bases from V and 0 bases from J, with 13 bases in between. The CDR3 has 16 residues. CDR3: CASSFTLSGSTDTQYF. CDR3 bases: TGTGCCAGCAGTTTCACTCTAAGCGGTAGCACAGATACGCAGTATTTT.

The V call is TRBV27, the J call TRBJ1-5; 8 bases are a match to TRBD1. This CDR3 contains 15 residues. The ends lost 5 bases at V and 5 bases at J; junction bases unmatched: 8. Germline assignment: CDR1 MNHEY and CDR2 SMNVEV (reference sequence). CDR3 coding DNA: TGTGCCAGCAGTATGCGGACAGGGAAGGATCAGCCCCAGCATTTT. Protein product: CASSMRTGKDQPQHF.

This chain connects TRBV7-9 to TRBJ2-1; no clear D gene. Germline-derived CDR1 and CDR2 are SEHNR and FQNEAQ (reference sequence). Trimming removed 6 bases from V and 2 bases from J, with 14 bases in between. The CDR3 has 15 residues. The CDR3 here is CASSLANGPYNEQFF. The CDR3 DNA follows: TGTGCCAGCAGTCTCGCGAATGGACCCTACAATGAGCAGTTCTTC.

This clone was observed once. The chain employs TRBV7-2 and TRBJ2-2; D may be TRBD2 (6 bases). Germline CDR1 SGHTA, CDR2 FQGNSA. The CDR3 has 16 residues. Trimming stripped 5 bases from V and 5 bases from J, with 18 bases between. CDR3 region: CASSGYESGLTGELFF. The CDR3 DNA reads as TGTGCCAGCAGCGGATACGAAAGCGGGTTAACCGGGGAGCTGTTTTTT.

The chain is built from TRBV15 and TRBJ2-7; maybe TRBD1 (6 bases). V was clipped by 4 bases and J by 2 bases, with 15 bases between them. CDR1 is LNHNV, CDR2 YYDKDF, per germline (reference sequence). This CDR3 spans 15 amino acids. CDR3 sequence reads: CATSTHQQGTYEQYF. CDR3 DNA: TGTGCCACCAGCACCCACCAACAGGGCACCTACGAGCAGTACTTC.

The chain has TRBV7-9 and TRBJ2-7; a weak D match, TRBD1 (6 bases). Germline V CDR1 and CDR2: SEHNR, FQNEAQ (reference sequence). The CDR3 has 15 amino acids. V shed 4 bases and J shed 2 bases, with 15 bases lying between them. CDR3: CASSSTGGPAYEQYF. CDR3 bases: TGTGCCAGCAGCTCTACTGGGGGCCCGGCCTACGAGCAGTACTTC.

This clone has only one observation. The chain couples TRBV28 to TRBJ1-2; D remains ambiguous. Germline lookup yields CDR1 MDHEN and CDR2 SYDVKM. CDR3 length equals 12 residues. The V gene lost 3 bases and the J gene lost 7 bases, with 9 bases spanning the gap. Written as DNA, the CDR3 is TGTGCCAGCAGTTTGAGAGGTCGTGGCTACACCTTC. Its protein is CASSLRGRGYTF.

V and J are TRBV11-2 and TRBJ2-2, with TRBD1 matching over 7 bases. The length of the CDR3 is 14 residues. Germline CDR1 SGHAT, CDR2 FQNNGV. J lost 6 bases, V lost 5 bases, and 6 bases had no gene match. The CDR3 reads CASSTQGPPGELFF. The CDR3 nucleotides are TGTGCCAGCAGCACACAGGGGCCCCCCGGGGAGCTGTTTTTT. The whole variable domain, filled in from reference TRBV11-2 and TRBJ2-2, reads EAGVAQSPRYKIIEKRQSVAFWCNPISGHATLYWYQQILGQGPKLLIQFQNNGVVDDSQLPKDRFSAERLKGVDSTLKIQPAKLEDSAVYLCASSTQGPPGELFFGEGSRLTVL.

CDR3 nucleotide sequence: TGTGCCAGCAAAACAGGGGGGGCCAACGTCCTGACTTTC. Protein: CASKTGGANVLTF. The gene calls are TRBV5-4 and TRBJ2-6; D might be TRBD1 (6 bases). Trimming took 6 bases from V and 4 from J, leaving 8 bases between them. The CDR3 has 13 residues. From germline, CDR1 is SGHNT and CDR2 YYREEE (reference sequence).

This rearrangement joins TRBV5-8 to TRBJ1-4; 7 nucleotides agree with TRBD1. Unmatched junction bases numbered 6, after V lost 6 bases and J lost 4 bases. Germline-derived CDR1 and CDR2 are SGHTS and YDEGEE. This CDR3 spans 14 amino acids. CDR3 loop: CASNNRGINEKLFF. CDR3 in DNA: TGTGCCAGCAACAACAGGGGTATTAATGAAAAACTGTTTTTT.

The chain joins TRBV19 to TRBJ2-1, with 7 bases aligning to TRBD2. The CDR3 is made up of 15 amino acids. Germline trimming cut 5 bases from V and 1 base from J; bases unmatched to any gene: 5. CDR1 LNHDA and CDR2 SQIVND come from the germline V gene (reference sequence). CDR3 DNA sequence: TGTGCCAGTAGTCCCGGGGGACTATCCTACAATGAGCAGTTCTTC. It codes for CASSPGGLSYNEQFF.

The chain links TRBV7-2 to TRBJ2-7; no firm D call. The germline gives CDR1 SGHTA, CDR2 FQGNSA. The ends were cut back, 5 bases at V and 3 bases at J, with 5 bases in the middle. This CDR3 region has 11 residues. DNA of the CDR3: TGTGCCAGCAGCGGAATCTACGAGCAGTACTTC. It is translated as CASSGIYEQYF. Variable domain in full (rest from reference TRBV7-2 and TRBJ2-7): GAGVSQSPSNKVTEKGKDVELRCDPISGHTALYWYRQSLGQGLEFLIYFQGNSAPDKSGLPSDRFSAERTGGSVSTLTIQRTQQEDSAVYLCASSGIYEQYFGPGTRLTVT.

This sequence joins TRBV28 and TRBJ2-1, with D possibly TRBD1 on 6 matching bases. V lost 7 bases to trimming and J lost 7 bases, with 14 bases between them. CDR1 is MDHEN, CDR2 SYDVKM, per germline. This CDR3 region has 13 residues. The CDR3 here is CASTLDGTNEQFF. Here the CDR3 DNA reads TGTGCCAGCACTCTGGATGGGACAAATGAGCAGTTCTTC.

The CDR3 protein is CASSVGQSVLFF. The CDR3 bases are TGTGCCAGCAGTGTCGGACAGAGCGTACTGTTTTTT. The gene calls are TRBV27 and TRBJ2-2; TRBD1 might be the D (6 bases). The ends were cut back, 5 bases at V and 14 bases at J, with 15 bases in the middle. This CDR3 region has 12 residues. CDR1 is MNHEY, CDR2 SMNVEV, per germline (reference sequence).

This chain joins TRBV9 and TRBJ2-7; the match to TRBD1 covers 9 bases. After removal of 4 bases from V and 0 bases from J, the junction contained 2 bases not matched to a gene. The germline V gene encodes CDR1 SGDLS and CDR2 YYNGEE. The CDR3 spans 14 residues. The CDR3 coding sequence is TGTGCCAGCAGCCGGGACAGGGACTCCTACGAGCAGTACTTC. It is translated as CASSRDRDSYEQYF.